These 20 T cell receptor beta chains were sequenced from one sample in a study. A single record per CDR3 protein comes from TCRdb applying MiXCR to the 5' RACE reads. The profile covers 35,000 to 50,000 distinct CDR3 sequences, with about 32% appearing a single time and 4% to 4.5% taken by the ten largest. Sequencing used tumor-infiltrating memory CD4+ T cells sorted from the breast tumor. The subset is: memory CD4+ T cells, CD4+CD45RO+CD25-. The receptor set was obtained from a female donor with breast cancer.

V usage is TRBV30 and J usage is TRBJ2-2; D not resolved. Germline CDR1 GTSNPN, CDR2 SVGIG (reference sequence). The CDR3 covers 15 residues. Trimming shortened V by 0 bases and J by 6 bases, and 14 bases separated the two germline ends. CDR3 protein: CAWSVFGYAAGELFF. For the CDR3, the DNA is TGTGCCTGGAGTGTATTCGGGTATGCGGCCGGGGAGCTGTTTTTT.

The chain employs TRBV6-5 and TRBJ2-7; 8 bases map to TRBD1. Looked up from germline, CDR1 is MNHEY and CDR2 is SVGAGI. Germline trimming cut 0 bases from V and 3 bases from J; bases unmatched to any gene: 7. The CDR3 length is 16 residues. CDR3 bases: TGTGCCAGCAGTTACTCGCTACCTGGACAGGGCTACGAGCAGTACTTC. This codes for CASSYSLPGQGYEQYF.

CDR3: CASRRSLNTEAFF. CDR3 DNA sequence: TGTGCCAGCAGAAGATCCTTGAACACTGAAGCTTTCTTT. The chain joins TRBV12-3 or TRBV12-4 to TRBJ1-1, with no clear D. This CDR3 region has 13 residues. V dropped 6 bases and J dropped 0 bases, with 8 bases sitting between them.

This clonotype was counted only a few times. The rearrangement links TRBV19 to TRBJ1-1; D is unclear. Germline assignment: CDR1 LNHDA and CDR2 SQIVND (reference sequence). The CDR3 length is 12 residues. The V and J ends lost 10 bases and 1 base respectively, with 10 bases between them. CDR3 sequence: CATSKGNTEAFF. CDR3 sequence (DNA): TGTGCCACCTCGAAAGGGAACACTGAAGCTTTCTTT.

This clonotype showed up just a few times. V and J are TRBV5-6 and TRBJ1-5; D is ambiguous. In germline, CDR1 is SGHDT, CDR2 YYEEEE. V was shortened by 4 bases and J by 5 bases, with 22 bases between the two germline ends. CDR3 length: 17 residues. CDR3 nucleotide sequence: TGTGCCAGCAGCAGGCGCCCGGCCTCCTTCGGGGATCAGCCCCAGCATTTT. Protein sequence: CASSRRPASFGDQPQHF.

This clonotype was counted between two and nine times. The V gene is TRBV7-9, the J gene TRBJ2-1; 7 bases match TRBD2. The V segment lost 7 bases and the J segment 7 bases; nucleotides outside the gene matches: 10. CDR1 and CDR2 (germline): SEHNR, FQNEAQ (reference sequence). There are 14 residues in the CDR3. The DNA of the CDR3 is TGTGCCAGCACCTGGGGAGGGTTTGTGAATGAGCAGTTCTTC. Translating gives CASTWGGFVNEQFF. Using reference TRBV7-9 and TRBJ2-1 for the parts outside the CDR3, the full variable domain is DTGVSQNPRHKITKRGQNVTFRCDPISEHNRLYWYRQTLGQGPEFLTYFQNEAQLEKSRLLSDRFSAERPKGSFSTLEIQRTEQGDSAMYLCASTWGGFVNEQFFGPGTRLTVL.

The chain uses TRBV12-3 or TRBV12-4 and TRBJ1-1; D uncertain. The CDR3 runs to 17 residues. V shed 4 bases and J shed 3 bases, with 21 bases lying between them. CDR3 residues: CASSSKGGPYLDTEAFF. CDR3 DNA: TGTGCCAGCAGTTCAAAGGGCGGGCCTTACTTGGACACTGAAGCTTTCTTT.

Concerning this clonotype itself: Germline and junction disagree at one end, which may indicate a read error. The V call is TRBV27, the J call TRBJ1-3; TRBD1 might be the D (6 bases). The CDR3 contains 14 residues. CDR1 is MNHEY and CDR2 is SMNVEV in the germline V gene (reference sequence). CDR3 coding DNA: TGCGCCAGCAGAGGACAGAACTCTGGAAACACCATATATTTT. This translates into CASRGQNSGNTIYF.

CDR3 loop: CASSPWDRSYNEQFF. The CDR3 DNA reads as TGTGCCAGCTCACCATGGGACCGGTCCTACAATGAGCAGTTCTTC. This chain uses TRBV18 with TRBJ2-1; D possibly uses TRBD1 or TRBD2 (5 bases each). Trimming shortened V by 2 bases and J by 1 base, and 9 bases separated the two germline ends. Germline V gene sequence: CDR1 KGHSH, CDR2 LQKENI. This CDR3 contains 15 residues. Looking up the rest from reference TRBV18 and TRBJ2-1 gives the full variable domain: NAGVMQNPRHLVRRRGQEARLRCSPMKGHSHVYWYRQLPEEGLKFMVYLQKENIIDESGMPKERFSAEFPKEGPSILRIQQVVRGDSAAYFCASSPWDRSYNEQFFGPGTRLTVL.

V usage is TRBV27 and J usage is TRBJ1-1; the match to TRBD1 covers 8 bases. Unmatched junction bases numbered 5, after V lost 4 bases and J lost 7 bases. From germline, CDR1 is MNHEY and CDR2 SMNVEV (reference sequence). The CDR3 consists of 13 residues. DNA for the CDR3: TGTGCCAGCAGTTCTCACGGACAGGGTGAAGCTTTCTTT. Protein product: CASSSHGQGEAFF.

The V call is TRBV7-6, the J call TRBJ1-5; D gene ambiguous. The germline V gene has CDR1 SGHVS and CDR2 FNYEAQ. This CDR3 region has 16 residues. V was shortened by 1 base and J by 0 bases, with 10 bases between the two germline ends. In nucleotides, the CDR3 is TGTGCCAGCAGCTTAGGGGCATCTTATAGCAATCAGCCCCAGCATTTT. As protein: CASSLGASYSNQPQHF. Full variable domain (missing parts from reference TRBV7-6 and TRBJ1-5): GAGVSQSPRYKVTKRGQDVALRCDPISGHVSLYWYRQALGQGPEFLTYFNYEAQQDKSGLPNDRFSAERPEGSISTLTIQRTEQRDSAMYRCASSLGASYSNQPQHFGDGTRLSIL.

This clonotype came up many times. The genes are TRBV5-1 and TRBJ2-7; unclear D gene. Trimming removed 2 bases at V and 4 bases at J, with 13 bases between. The length of the CDR3 is 14 residues. Germline V gene sequence: CDR1 SGHRS, CDR2 YFSETQ. This CDR3 reads CASSLRLDGYEQYF. CDR3 coding DNA: TGCGCCAGCAGCTTAAGGTTGGACGGGTACGAGCAGTACTTC.

This chain joins TRBV7-8 and TRBJ2-3; 8 positions agree with TRBD1. The junction had 9 bases not matched to a gene; V was cut back by 0 bases and J by 1 base. The germline CDR1 and CDR2 sequences are SGHVS and FQNEAQ. This CDR3 is built from 18 residues. In DNA, the CDR3 is TGTGCCAGCAGCTTAGCTTGGGACAGGAACCGACGCACAGATACGCAGTATTTT. Protein sequence: CASSLAWDRNRRTDTQYF. Based on the CDR3 plus reference TRBV7-8 and TRBJ2-3, the full variable domain is GAGVSQSPRYKVAKRGQDVALRCDPISGHVSLFWYQQALGQGPEFLTYFQNEAQLDKSGLPSDRFFAERPEGSVSTLKIQRTQQEDSAVYLCASSLAWDRNRRTDTQYFGPGTRLTVL.

The genes are TRBV7-2 and TRBJ1-1; perhaps TRBD1 as D (5 bases). Trimming left V 5 bases short and J 8 bases short, with 15 bases between. The CDR3 loop spans 13 amino acids. The germline V gene encodes CDR1 SGHTA and CDR2 FQGNSA. The DNA of the CDR3 is TGTGCCAGCAGCCGCGGTCTTCGGGGGGAAGCTTTCTTT. The encoded protein is CASSRGLRGEAFF.

J is TRBJ2-3 and V is TRBV25-1; 13 bases fit TRBD2. The V segment lost 4 bases and the J segment 4 bases; nucleotides outside the gene matches: 8. This CDR3 spans 17 amino acids. The germline V gene has CDR1 MGHDK and CDR2 SYGVNS. In nucleotides, the CDR3 is TGTGCCAGCAGTGGGGGGACTAGCGGGACCCCGGCAGATACGCAGTATTTT. Translated, it gives CASSGGTSGTPADTQYF.

The rearrangement uses TRBV14 and TRBJ1-5; D remains unclear. Germline V gene data show CDR1 as SGHDN and CDR2 as FVKESK. V lost 0 bases, J lost 5 bases, and 5 bases lay in between. This CDR3 comprises 13 residues. The DNA for the CDR3 is TGTGCCAGCAGCCAAGACAGACATCAGCCCCAGCATTTT. This encodes CASSQDRHQPQHF.

This rearrangement joins TRBV5-1 to TRBJ2-2; D possibly corresponds to TRBD1 (5 bases). The CDR3 is 15 amino acids. V was shortened by 0 bases and J by 6 bases, with 12 bases between the two germline ends. The V gene's germline CDR1 is SGHRS and CDR2 YFSETQ. The CDR3 sequence is CASSLVAGSSGELFF. The CDR3 DNA reads as TGCGCCAGCAGCTTGGTCGCAGGGTCATCCGGGGAGCTGTTTTTT.

This clonotype has ten or more counts. This chain uses TRBV12-3 or TRBV12-4 with TRBJ1-1; the match to TRBD1 covers 12 bases. Trimming took 5 bases from V and 7 from J; bases not matched to a gene: 2. The CDR3 is made up of 13 amino acids. CDR3 nucleotide sequence: TGTGCCAGCAGTGGGACAGGGGGCCGTGAAGCTTTCTTT. It encodes CASSGTGGREAFF.

A few counts support this clonotype. The CDR3 DNA follows: TGTGCCAGCAGCGCCTTAGCGGGAGGGGTCAAAAACATTCAGTACTTC. Protein: CASSALAGGVKNIQYF. V is TRBV6-5 and J is TRBJ2-4; 11 bases are shared with TRBD2. The germline V gene encodes CDR1 MNHEY and CDR2 SVGAGI. V lost 6 bases, J lost 3 bases, and 7 bases stayed unmatched. CDR3 length: 16 amino acids.

The rearrangement uses TRBV6-2 or TRBV6-3 and TRBJ2-1; perhaps TRBD2 as D (6 bases). V lost 4 bases and J 6 bases, leaving 10 bases between the germline ends. The CDR3 is 13 amino acids. The germline V gene has CDR1 MNHEY and CDR2 SVGEGT. As DNA, the CDR3 is TGTGCCAGCAGTTCACGGGAGTTCAATGAGCAGTTCTTC. It encodes CASSSREFNEQFF.